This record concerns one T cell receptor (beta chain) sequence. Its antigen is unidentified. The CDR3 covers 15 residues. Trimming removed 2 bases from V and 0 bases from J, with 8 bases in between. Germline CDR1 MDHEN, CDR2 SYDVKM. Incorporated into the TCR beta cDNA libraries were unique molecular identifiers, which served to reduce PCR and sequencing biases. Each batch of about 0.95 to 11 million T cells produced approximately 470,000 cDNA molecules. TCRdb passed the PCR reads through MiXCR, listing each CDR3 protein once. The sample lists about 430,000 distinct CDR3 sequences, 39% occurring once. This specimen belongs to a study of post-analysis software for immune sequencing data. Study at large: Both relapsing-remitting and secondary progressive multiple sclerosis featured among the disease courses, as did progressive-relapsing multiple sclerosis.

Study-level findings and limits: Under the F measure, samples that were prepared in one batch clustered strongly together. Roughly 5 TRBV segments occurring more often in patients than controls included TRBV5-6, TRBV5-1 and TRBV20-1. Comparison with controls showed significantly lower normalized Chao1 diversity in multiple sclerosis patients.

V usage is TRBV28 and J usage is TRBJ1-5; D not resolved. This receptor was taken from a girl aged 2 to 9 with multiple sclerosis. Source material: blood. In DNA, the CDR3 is TGTGCCAGCAGTTTACCGGGAGCTAGCAATCAGCCCCAGCATTTT. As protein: CASSLPGASNQPQHF.